Each of the 22 T cell receptor beta chains below was sequenced from the same sample in a study of control samples from healthy donors and cancer patients (dated by TCRdb to 2018 to 2020). Receptor amplification or capture employed the immunoSEQ multiplex PCR assay. TCRdb provides this immuneACCESS table in a form limited to in-frame rearrangements. Some clones are lacking; in checked studies, under half of them reflect an unresolved V gene, and why the rest are absent is not known. For this sample there are about 160,000 clones; around 90% appear just once. Around 11% of the sample is taken by the ten largest. Source material: blood. Receptors originate from a young man in good health.

This chain joins TRBV10-3 and TRBJ1-3, with D maybe TRBD1 (5 bases). With 7 bases removed from V and 0 bases from J, the gap between germline ends came to 13 bases. CDR1 ENHRY and CDR2 SYGVKD come from the germline V gene. CDR3 length: 15 residues. CDR3 sequence: CAITTGGSSGNTIYF. The CDR3 nucleotides are TGTGCCATCACGACCGGGGGGAGCTCTGGAAACACCATATATTTT.

V is TRBV19 and J is TRBJ1-5, with 7 bases aligning to TRBD1. Germline V gene lookup returns CDR1 LNHDA and CDR2 SQIVND (reference sequence). J was trimmed by 7 bases and V by 3 bases; bases with no gene match: 9. CDR3 length: 15 residues. CDR3 sequence: CASSITLDRVQPQHF. CDR3 coding DNA: TGTGCCAGTAGTATCACCCTTGACAGGGTCCAGCCCCAGCATTTT.

The chain recombines TRBV4-2 with TRBJ1-2; D remains unclear. The ends were cut back, 2 bases at V and 0 bases at J, with 7 bases in the middle. This CDR3 has 14 residues. Germline V gene sequence: CDR1 LGHNA, CDR2 YNFKEQ. The CDR3 region is CASSQMAPNYGYTF. As DNA, the CDR3 is TGTGCCAGCAGCCAAATGGCCCCTAACTATGGCTACACCTTC.

This clone was observed once. This specimen includes other DNA sequences encoding the same CDR3. This chain's CDR3 is CASSVAAGEETQYF. The CDR3 DNA reads as TGTGCCAGCAGCGTAGCCGCAGGGGAAGAGACCCAGTACTTC. V and J are TRBV9 and TRBJ2-5; D is possibly TRBD1 (6 bases). Per germline, CDR1 SGDLS and CDR2 YYNGEE. The CDR3 runs to 14 residues. V was trimmed by 0 bases and J by 3 bases, leaving 9 bases between them.

The chain has TRBV2 and TRBJ1-5, with TRBD1 matching 7 bases. Trimming at V came to 5 bases and at J to 7 bases, leaving 11 bases not matched to a gene. Per the germline V gene, CDR1 is SNHLY and CDR2 is FYNNEI. The CDR3 runs 15 residues. The CDR3 nucleotides are TGTGCCAGCAGTTCCGTACAGGGGAGCGGGCAGCCCCAGCATTTT. This encodes CASSSVQGSGQPQHF.

This chain connects TRBV5-4 to TRBJ2-1; a weak D match, TRBD2 (5 bases). V was shortened by 4 bases and J by 9 bases, with 14 bases between the two germline ends. This CDR3 is built from 13 residues. From germline, CDR1 is SGHNT and CDR2 YYREEE (reference sequence). The CDR3 loop reads CASSERGPSEQFF. The CDR3 nucleotides are TGTGCCAGCAGCGAGCGAGGGCCGAGTGAGCAGTTCTTC.

This clone was seen once. The chain uses TRBV7-3 and TRBJ2-1; 7 bases align to TRBD2. J was trimmed by 9 bases and V by 2 bases; bases with no gene match: 7. The CDR3 has 14 amino acids. Germline CDR1 reads SGHTA; CDR2 reads FQGTGA. This CDR3 is CASSLQPGGGEQFF. The CDR3 coding sequence is TGTGCCAGCAGCTTACAGCCGGGAGGCGGTGAGCAGTTCTTC.

The V gene is TRBV7-8, the J gene TRBJ1-5; 8 bases line up with TRBD1. The CDR3 length is 15 residues. CDR1 is SGHVS and CDR2 is FQNEAQ in the germline V gene. V lost 5 bases to trimming and J lost 7 bases; unmatched junction nucleotides: 10. The chain's CDR3 is CASSEDRVFAQPQHF. The CDR3 nucleotides read TGTGCCAGCAGCGAGGACAGGGTCTTTGCCCAGCCCCAGCATTTT.

V usage is TRBV7-9 and J usage is TRBJ2-7; no reliable D call. The V end lost 11 bases, the J end lost 3 bases, and 14 bases lay between the germline ends. The V gene's germline CDR1 is SEHNR and CDR2 FQNEAQ (reference sequence). The CDR3 extends over 12 amino acids. CDR3 residues: CAVQSPIYEQYF. The DNA for the CDR3 is TGTGCCGTACAGAGTCCAATCTACGAGCAGTACTTC.

This rearrangement joins TRBV7-8 to TRBJ1-5, with D uncertain. The germline V gene has CDR1 SGHVS and CDR2 FQNEAQ. V shed 2 bases and J shed 2 bases, with 7 bases lying between them. This CDR3 has 14 residues. The CDR3 loop reads CASSLLRGNQPQHF. The CDR3 DNA reads as TGTGCCAGCAGCTTACTTAGGGGCAATCAGCCCCAGCATTTT.

J is TRBJ2-1 and V is TRBV5-4, with 9 bases matching TRBD2. The V gene end was trimmed by 1 base and the J gene end by 3 bases; junction bases not matched to a gene: 5. Germline loops: CDR1 SGHNT, CDR2 YYREEE (reference sequence). The CDR3 runs to 16 residues. The CDR3 region has the DNA TGTGCCAGCAGCTTGAGGAGCGGGGGGAACTACAATGAGCAGTTCTTC. Amino acid sequence: CASSLRSGGNYNEQFF.

The chain combines TRBV23-1 with TRBJ2-1; weak D call: TRBD2 (6 bases). TRBV23-1 is an ORF; its function is uncertain. Trimming took 1 base from V and 0 from J, leaving 7 bases between them. The CDR3 is made up of 15 amino acids. The CDR3 coding sequence is TGCGCCAGCAGTCAATTTAGCGGCTCCTACAATGAGCAGTTCTTC. It codes for CASSQFSGSYNEQFF.

The V and J genes are TRBV5-1 and TRBJ2-2, with D perhaps matching TRBD1 (6 bases). The CDR3 has 14 residues. Deletions cut 4 bases from V and 4 bases from J, with 11 bases between. From germline, CDR1 is SGHRS and CDR2 YFSETQ. CDR3 in DNA: TGCGCCAGCAGCATCCTAGGGGGCACCGGGGAGCTGTTTTTT. Protein: CASSILGGTGELFF.

This rearrangement joins TRBV5-6 to TRBJ1-1, with D unresolved. The CDR3 extends over 14 amino acids. Germline V gene lookup returns CDR1 SGHDT and CDR2 YYEEEE. Trimming removed 0 bases at V and 8 bases at J, with 14 bases between. CDR3 region: CASSLALTDTEAFF. CDR3 bases: TGTGCCAGCAGCTTGGCCTTGACGGATACAGAAGCTTTCTTT.

This sequence joins TRBV28 and TRBJ1-1, with 10 bases lining up with TRBD1. This CDR3 spans 16 amino acids. The germline V gene encodes CDR1 MDHEN and CDR2 SYDVKM. Trimming at V came to 8 bases and at J to 4 bases, leaving 13 bases not matched to a gene. The CDR3 sequence is CASVSPRRTGGTEAFF. CDR3 in DNA: TGTGCCAGCGTTAGTCCAAGACGGACAGGGGGCACTGAAGCTTTCTTT.

The J gene is TRBJ1-3, the V gene TRBV4-3, with D hard to call. CDR3 length: 13 residues. The V gene lost 5 bases and the J gene lost 0 bases, with 5 bases spanning the gap. In germline, CDR1 is LGHNA, CDR2 YSLEER. The CDR3 DNA follows: TGCGCCAGCAGCGAAAACTCTGGAAACACCATATATTTT. Amino acids: CASSENSGNTIYF.

V gene TRBV27 combines with J gene TRBJ2-5; possibly TRBD1 for D (6 bases). CDR3 length: 13 residues. Germline CDR1 MNHEY, CDR2 SMNVEV (reference sequence). V was cut by 5 bases and J by 2 bases, with 9 bases left in between. The CDR3 sequence: CASSPGQQETQYF. The CDR3 nucleotides are TGTGCCAGCAGTCCTGGACAGCAAGAGACCCAGTACTTC.

This chain joins TRBV6-2 or TRBV6-3 and TRBJ2-3, with D uncertain. The V end lost 4 bases, the J end lost 0 bases, and 14 bases lay between the germline ends. Germline V lookup: CDR1 MNHEY, CDR2 SVGEGT. The CDR3 is 16 residues long. CDR3 protein: CASSFRRRASTDTQYF. The CDR3 DNA reads as TGTGCCAGCAGTTTCCGTCGGCGTGCTAGCACAGATACGCAGTATTTT.

The sample holds one count of this clone. This chain links TRBV15 with TRBJ2-3; D might be TRBD1 or TRBD2, each matching 5 bases. V gave up 0 bases and J gave up 2 bases, with 15 bases separating them. The CDR3 consists of 17 residues. Germline V gene sequence: CDR1 LNHNV, CDR2 YYDKDF (reference sequence). The CDR3 here is CATSRDRRDPHTDTQYF. CDR3 DNA: TGTGCCACCAGCAGAGATAGACGGGACCCCCACACAGATACGCAGTATTTT. The full variable domain, rest sourced from reference TRBV15 and TRBJ2-3, is DAMVIQNPRYQVTQFGKPVTLSCSQTLNHNVMYWYQQKSSQAPKLLFHYYDKDFNNEADTPDNFQSRRPNTSFCFLDIRSPGLGDTAMYLCATSRDRRDPHTDTQYFGPGTRLTVL.

This chain uses TRBV6-5 with TRBJ1-1; no clear D gene. V lost 9 bases and J 1 base, leaving 15 bases between the germline ends. Per germline, CDR1 MNHEY and CDR2 SVGAGI. There are 14 residues in the CDR3. CDR3 loop: CASYAGPRNTEAFF. The CDR3 nucleotides read TGTGCCAGTTACGCAGGACCCCGGAACACTGAAGCTTTCTTT.

This clone appeared many times. V gene TRBV2 combines with J gene TRBJ2-3, with D perhaps matching TRBD2 (5 bases). Germline values: CDR1 SNHLY, CDR2 FYNNEI. This CDR3 is 12 amino acids long. V lost 6 bases, J lost 4 bases, and 8 bases lay in between. For the CDR3, the DNA is TGTGCCAGCAGCTTTAGCGCAGATACGCAGTATTTT. Translation: CASSFSADTQYF.

Here the CDR3 DNA reads TGTGCCAGCAGTTTATTACTAGCGGACCTCTCCTACGAGCAGTACTTC. Translation: CASSLLLADLSYEQYF. The chain recombines TRBV28 with TRBJ2-7; TRBD2 matches at 8 bases. This CDR3 has 16 residues. Trimming cost V 1 base and J 0 bases; bases outside gene matches: 5. Germline V gene lookup returns CDR1 MDHEN and CDR2 SYDVKM.